A single sample is the source of the 19 T cell receptor beta chains below, sequenced in a study of vaccination effects on CD4 cells after COVID-19. No antigen has been assigned to these receptors. Measured with immunoSEQ multiplex PCR; TCRdb has only the in-frame clones, and not every one. This sample has 21,000 or so clones; less than 85% occur once, and the top ten carry around 9.1%. Sequencing was preceded by expansion of antigen-specific CD4+ T cells with viral peptide pools in the ViraFEST assay. The culture ran for 10 to 11 days, and then CD4+ T cells were isolated. Either the BNT162b2 or mRNA-1273 vaccine was given to participants in two doses. The source material was CD4+ T cells from PBMCs cultured with HCoV-229E spike peptides, sampled after COVID-19 vaccination. All receptors derive from a human donor who received a COVID-19 vaccine.

The rearrangement uses TRBV18 and TRBJ2-6; D gene uncertain. The germline V and J ends were trimmed by 3 bases and 0 bases, with 6 bases remaining between them. CDR3 length: 15 residues. Germline CDR1 KGHSH, CDR2 LQKENI. The CDR3 sequence is CASSPGYSGANVLTF. The DNA for the CDR3 is TGTGCCAGCTCACCGGGATACTCTGGGGCCAACGTCCTGACTTTC. Full variable domain (rest looked up from reference TRBV18 and TRBJ2-6): NAGVMQNPRHLVRRRGQEARLRCSPMKGHSHVYWYRQLPEEGLKFMVYLQKENIIDESGMPKERFSAEFPKEGPSILRIQQVVRGDSAAYFCASSPGYSGANVLTFGAGSRLTVL.

The chain joins TRBV10-3 to TRBJ1-1; D unresolved. V was pared by 0 bases and J by 4 bases, with 6 bases between. The CDR3 covers 13 residues. CDR1 ENHRY and CDR2 SYGVKD come from the germline V gene. CDR3 in amino acids: CAISESGITEAFF. For the CDR3, the DNA is TGTGCCATCAGTGAGTCGGGGATCACTGAAGCTTTCTTT.

This chain joins TRBV4-2 and TRBJ1-3, with 12 bases fitting TRBD1. The CDR3 sequence is 16 residues long. V lost 1 base and J lost 2; bases outside the gene matches: 0. The V gene's germline CDR1 is LGHNA and CDR2 YNFKEQ. The CDR3 DNA sequence: TGTGCCAGCAGCCAAGGGGACAGGGGGCCTGGAAACACCATATATTTT. This translates into CASSQGDRGPGNTIYF.

This clone was seen only a few times. The chain couples TRBV10-2 to TRBJ1-1, with TRBD1 matching over 7 bases. The CDR3 runs 14 residues. Germline CDR1 reads WSHSY; CDR2 reads SAAADI. The V and J ends lost 6 bases and 1 base, in that order; junction bases with no gene match: 5. The CDR3 coding sequence is TGCGCCAGCAGGCCGGGACAGCAGAACACTGAAGCTTTCTTT. It is translated as CASRPGQQNTEAFF.

The rearrangement uses TRBV7-6 and TRBJ2-3; tentatively, D is TRBD2 (5 bases). CDR3 length: 14 amino acids. Germline loops: CDR1 SGHVS, CDR2 FNYEAQ. Trimming removed 5 bases from V and 0 bases from J, with 9 bases in between. The CDR3 bases are TGTGCCAGCAGCAAGTGGGAGAGCACAGATACGCAGTATTTT. Translating it yields CASSKWESTDTQYF.

The chain uses TRBV30 and TRBJ1-2, with D perhaps matching TRBD1 (5 bases). The CDR3 runs 15 residues. Germline CDR1 GTSNPN, CDR2 SVGIG (reference sequence). V was cut by 7 bases and J by 0 bases, with 18 bases left in between. The CDR3 DNA reads as TGTGCCTTTAGCCGTGGACAAGGATCTAACTATGGCTACACCTTC. Its protein is CAFSRGQGSNYGYTF. The entire variable domain, with the rest obtained from reference TRBV30 and TRBJ1-2, is as follows: SQTIHQWPATLVQPVGSPLSLECTVEGTSNPNLYWYRQAAGRGLQLLFYSVGIGQISSEVPQNLSASRPQDRQFILSSKKLLLSDSGFYLCAFSRGQGSNYGYTFGSGTRLTVV.

The rearrangement links TRBV25-1 to TRBJ2-7; D is ambiguous. This CDR3 spans 13 amino acids. The germline V and J ends were trimmed by 5 bases and 2 bases, with 10 bases remaining between them. CDR1 is MGHDK, CDR2 SYGVNS, per germline. The CDR3 loop reads CASSLPTPYEQYF. DNA of the CDR3: TGTGCCAGCAGTCTCCCGACTCCCTACGAGCAGTACTTC.

J is TRBJ2-2 and V is TRBV19; D is possibly TRBD2 (6 bases). The CDR3 consists of 14 residues. Germline V gene lookup returns CDR1 LNHDA and CDR2 SQIVND (reference sequence). V was trimmed by 3 bases and J by 1 base, leaving 6 bases between them. The CDR3 DNA sequence: TGTGCCAGTAGTATCGGGGGGAACACCGGGGAGCTGTTTTTT. The encoded protein is CASSIGGNTGELFF.

The chain is built from TRBV6-4 and TRBJ1-1; no definite D call. Germline CDR1 reads MRHNA; CDR2 reads SNTAGT. Trimming removed 6 bases from V and 1 base from J, with 9 bases in between. This CDR3 has 13 amino acids. CDR3 DNA: TGTGCCAGCAGCCAGGTTCAGAACACTGAAGCTTTCTTT. Translated: CASSQVQNTEAFF.

This chain uses TRBV6-1 with TRBJ1-5; TRBD1 might be the D (6 bases). Trimming took off 2 bases at V and 2 bases at J, with 10 bases between the two ends. Germline V gene sequence: CDR1 MNHNS, CDR2 SASEGT. This CDR3 is built from 15 residues. CDR3 nucleotide sequence: TGTGCCAGCAGTGAACGGGGGGCGGGCAATCAGCCCCAGCATTTT. Its protein product is CASSERGAGNQPQHF.

The chain is built from TRBV7-2 and TRBJ2-5; TRBD1 or TRBD2 may be the D gene (6 bases each). Germline loops: CDR1 SGHTA, CDR2 FQGNSA. Trimming pared 1 base from V and 5 bases from J, leaving 11 bases between. The CDR3 has 14 amino acids. CDR3 in amino acids: CASSLVGAGETQYF. Here the CDR3 DNA reads TGTGCCAGCAGCTTAGTGGGGGCGGGGGAGACCCAGTACTTC. Full variable domain (rest looked up from reference TRBV7-2 and TRBJ2-5): GAGVSQSPSNKVTEKGKDVELRCDPISGHTALYWYRQSLGQGLEFLIYFQGNSAPDKSGLPSDRFSAERTGGSVSTLTIQRTQQEDSAVYLCASSLVGAGETQYFGPGTRLLVL.

This sequence joins TRBV29-1 and TRBJ2-2, with D possibly TRBD1 on 5 matching bases. Looked up from germline, CDR1 is SQVTM and CDR2 is ANQGSEA. The CDR3 has 13 residues. The V end was cut by 4 bases, the J end by 6 bases, with 12 bases between. The CDR3 nucleotides are TGCAGCGTTGCACCGACAGTGGCCGGGGAGCTGTTTTTT. It codes for CSVAPTVAGELFF.

As DNA, the CDR3 is TGTGCCAGCAGGGGATCGGGACAGCCCCAGCATTTT. It codes for CASRGSGQPQHF. This chain connects TRBV12-3 or TRBV12-4 to TRBJ1-5; D is ambiguous. Trimming took off 6 bases at V and 7 bases at J, with 10 bases between the two ends. The CDR3 has 12 amino acids.

As DNA, the CDR3 is TGTGCCACCAGCAGAGCAGGATACAATGAGCAGTTCTTC. As protein: CATSRAGYNEQFF. The chain joins TRBV15 to TRBJ2-1; unclear D gene. Germline CDR1 LNHNV, CDR2 YYDKDF (reference sequence). Trimming removed 1 base at V and 4 bases at J, with 5 bases between. The CDR3 sequence is 13 residues long.

This clone was seen only once. This chain links TRBV19 with TRBJ2-7, with D unclear. This CDR3 has 13 amino acids. Trimming removed 5 bases from V and 6 bases from J, with 14 bases in between. From germline, CDR1 is LNHDA and CDR2 SQIVND (reference sequence). The CDR3 reads CASSVYPLAEQYF. CDR3 bases: TGTGCCAGTAGTGTGTACCCTTTGGCCGAGCAGTACTTC.

This clone is termed large. The chain links TRBV3-1 (or the pseudogene TRBV3-2) to TRBJ1-6; D is possibly TRBD1 (5 bases). This CDR3 comprises 15 residues. Trimming shortened V by 1 base and J by 7 bases, and 11 bases separated the two germline ends. Germline-derived CDR1 and CDR2 are LGHDT and YNNKEL (reference sequence). CDR3 coding DNA: TGTGCCAGCAGCCAAGGGGGGGGGAGGAATTCACCCCTCCACTTT. Translation gives CASSQGGGRNSPLHF.

The chain employs TRBV6-4 and TRBJ2-2; D might be TRBD2 (6 bases). The CDR3 spans 15 residues. Germline V lookup: CDR1 MRHNA, CDR2 SNTAGT. V was shortened by 4 bases and J by 3 bases, with 12 bases between the two germline ends. This CDR3 is CASSVYSGDTGELFF. The CDR3 nucleotides are TGTGCCAGCAGTGTATATAGCGGTGACACCGGGGAGCTGTTTTTT.

The chain uses TRBV6-1 and TRBJ1-2; D possibly corresponds to TRBD1 (5 bases). The V end lost 2 bases, the J end lost 6 bases, and 16 bases lay between the germline ends. Germline loops: CDR1 MNHNS, CDR2 SASEGT. This CDR3 comprises 15 residues. CDR3 DNA sequence: TGTGCCAGCAGTGAATCGAGCAGGGTAGTTAATGGCTACACCTTC. It specifies CASSESSRVVNGYTF.

This chain joins TRBV3-1 (or the pseudogene TRBV3-2) and TRBJ2-2, with 12 bases that match TRBD2. V shed 4 bases, J shed 3 bases, and the junction held 6 bases outside the gene matches. Germline lookup yields CDR1 LGHDT and CDR2 YNNKEL (reference sequence). This CDR3 spans 17 amino acids. CDR3 DNA: TGTGCCAGCAGCCCGACTAGCGGGAGTAGCCACACCGGGGAGCTGTTTTTT. This gives the protein CASSPTSGSSHTGELFF.